This T cell receptor beta chain was identified in a study of blood T cell repertoires in COVID-19. This clone was detected once. Libraries were prepared by immunoSEQ multiplex PCR; TCRdb keeps only in-frame clonotypes and omits some of them. The repertoire holds 190,000 or so clones, with 80% to 90% as singletons. The Seattle site enrolled patients during active infection and followed them longitudinally. CDR1 SGHNT and CDR2 YYREEE come from the germline V gene (reference sequence). V dropped 0 bases and J dropped 5; count of bases not matched to a gene: 6. CDR3 size: 15 residues. This clonotype originated in a woman at least 80 years old with COVID-19, enrolled during active disease. The chain combines TRBV5-4 with TRBJ2-7; 9 bases map to TRBD1. Sequencing was performed on peripheral blood. Written as DNA, the CDR3 is TGTGCCAGCAGCTTGGGAGGGACAGGGCGGAACGAGCAGTACTTC. As protein: CASSLGGTGRNEQYF.